There are a few counts of the clone carrying this T cell receptor beta chain. TCRdb reanalysed the 5' RACE reads using MiXCR and keeps one entry per CDR3 protein. The sample yields about 400,000 distinct CDR3 sequences, roughly 6.1% seen once. The sample comes from a study of T cells after yellow fever vaccination. Whole-study context: Libraries from low-cell-number fractions were prepared with the SMART-Seq v4 Ultra Low Input RNA kit.

The sequence was collected from a man younger than 45 who received the YFV17D yellow fever vaccine. The input for sequencing was PBMCs, taken 5 days after the yellow fever booster vaccination.

This CDR3 is CASSGGLAGIDTQYF. Written as DNA, the CDR3 is TGTGCCAGCAGTGGGGGACTAGCGGGAATAGATACGCAGTATTTT. V and J are TRBV12-3 or TRBV12-4 and TRBJ2-3, with 13 bases that match TRBD2. V lost 5 bases to trimming and J lost 5 bases; unmatched junction nucleotides: 4. This CDR3 contains 15 residues.